This section outlines one T cell receptor beta chain sequence together with its context. CDR3 length equals 14 residues. Germline V gives CDR1 SGHVS, CDR2 FNYEAQ. Trimming stripped 1 base from V and 1 base from J, with 7 bases between. This record belongs to a study of PD-L1 blockade in urothelial cancer. Documented time point: pretreatment peripheral blood. The table came from immunoSEQ multiplex PCR; TCRdb's copy has only in-frame clones and leaves some out. This table holds about 95,000 clones, around 90% found once. The specimen was PBMCs, collected around atezolizumab (anti-PD-L1) treatment. The chain combines TRBV7-6 with TRBJ1-1; D uncertain. The sequence was collected from a man aged 55-75 years with urothelial cancer. CDR3 loop: CASSLEQSNTEAFF. In DNA form, the CDR3 reads TGTGCCAGCAGCTTAGAACAATCGAACACTGAAGCTTTCTTT.